This is a list of T cell receptor beta chains from one sample in a study of blood T cell repertoires in COVID-19. Sequencing used immunoSEQ multiplex PCR; TCRdb keeps in-frame clones, though not all of them. The sample lists some 330,000 clones, roughly 90% occurring once. Sample: PBMCs or T cells enriched from blood (not recorded which). All receptors come from a woman between 25 and 40 years old who had recovered from COVID-19. The CDR3 runs from the conserved cysteine through the conserved F or W. The D gene is left open where the match is weak. Size values are once, few and many counts, or a class for expanded clones, and some rows have none.

d_call	clone_size	v_call	j_call	cdr3_aa	cdr3_nt
TRBD1	.	TRBV7-2	TRBJ1-2	CASSYDRGLYGYTF	TGTGCCAGCAGTTACGACAGGGGGTTGTATGGCTACACCTTC
TRBD1	.	TRBV7-8	TRBJ1-2	CASSLTGSTNYGYTF	TGTGCCAGCAGCTTGACAGGGTCTACTAACTATGGCTACACCTTC
.	.	TRBV30	TRBJ1-1	CAWCGDSTEAFF	TGTGCCTGGTGCGGGGATAGCACTGAAGCTTTCTTT
.	.	TRBV7-9	TRBJ1-5	CASSLGAGVNQPQHF	TGTGCCAGCAGCCTCGGCGCGGGCGTTAATCAGCCCCAGCATTTT
.	.	TRBV21-1	TRBJ2-2	CASSKDGGWNTGELFF	TGTGCCAGCAGCAAGGACGGGGGGTGGAACACCGGGGAGCTGTTTTTT
TRBD2	.	TRBV3-1/TRBV3-2	TRBJ2-7	CASSQLAESYEQYF	TGTGCCAGCAGCCAACTAGCGGAAAGCTACGAGCAGTACTTC
.	.	TRBV5-5	TRBJ2-5	CASSLAIEGGRSTQYF	TGTGCCAGCAGCTTGGCCATCGAGGGAGGCCGGTCGACCCAGTACTTC
TRBD1	.	TRBV5-1	TRBJ2-7	CASSLGQGLFYEQYF	TGCGCCAGCAGCCTAGGACAGGGTTTGTTCTACGAGCAGTACTTC
TRBD1	.	TRBV28	TRBJ1-4	CASSPGTGKLFF	TGTGCCAGCAGTCCTGGGACAGGGAAACTGTTTTTT
TRBD2	.	TRBV5-1	TRBJ2-1	CASNAGAFNEQFF	TGCGCCAGCAACGCGGGAGCTTTCAATGAGCAGTTCTTC
.	.	TRBV2	TRBJ1-2	CASTLGRDSYTF	TGTGCCAGCACCCTCGGCAGGGACAGCTACACCTTC
TRBD2	.	TRBV6-5	TRBJ2-1	CASSGLAGEQFF	TGTGCCAGCAGCGGACTAGCGGGGGAGCAGTTCTTC
.	.	TRBV3-1/TRBV3-2	TRBJ2-3	CASSRRGTLTDTQYF	TGTGCCAGCAGCCGTCGCGGGACTCTCACAGATACGCAGTATTTT
.	once	TRBV6-6	TRBJ2-2	CASSYYPSPGELFF	TGTGCCAGCAGTTACTACCCTAGCCCCGGGGAGCTGTTTTTT
.	.	TRBV7-2	TRBJ1-4	CASSLAAGRNEKLFF	TGTGCCAGCAGCTTAGCCGCGGGCCGGAATGAAAAACTGTTTTTT
TRBD1	.	TRBV19	TRBJ2-5	CASSIGRGPPETQYF	TGTGCCAGTAGTATAGGAAGGGGGCCCCCCGAGACCCAGTACTTC
.	.	TRBV11-2	TRBJ1-5	CASSLDPRQPQHF	TGTGCCAGCAGCTTAGATCCTCGTCAGCCCCAGCATTTT
TRBD1	.	TRBV6-6	TRBJ2-1	CASSYRGLTEQFF	TGTGCCAGCAGCTACAGGGGTCTTACTGAGCAGTTCTTC
TRBD2	.	TRBV6-5	TRBJ2-7	CASSYSRGLAGGEQYF	TGTGCCAGCAGTTACTCCCGGGGACTAGCGGGAGGCGAGCAGTACTTC
.	.	TRBV9	TRBJ2-2	CASSVGTNTGELFF	TGTGCCAGCAGCGTAGGTACAAACACCGGGGAGCTGTTTTTT
TRBD1	.	TRBV7-9	TRBJ2-3	CASSLATLGTGSTDTQYF	TGTGCCAGCAGCTTAGCGACCTTGGGGACAGGGTCCACAGATACGCAGTATTTT
TRBD1	.	TRBV5-1	TRBJ1-5	CASSLLGQGQPQHF	TGCGCCAGCAGCTTGCTCGGACAGGGTCAGCCCCAGCATTTT
.	.	TRBV6-5	TRBJ1-1	CASSSQGLGNTEAFF	TGTGCCAGCAGTTCCCAGGGGTTGGGAAACACTGAAGCTTTCTTT
TRBD1	.	TRBV18	TRBJ2-5	CASSGQGQETQYF	TGTGCCAGCTCCGGACAGGGCCAAGAGACCCAGTACTTC
TRBD1	.	TRBV11-1	TRBJ1-2	CASSPWTGEGYTF	TGTGCCAGCAGCCCATGGACAGGGGAAGGCTACACCTTC
.	few	TRBV5-4	TRBJ1-1	CASSLGRAAVNTEAFF	TGTGCCAGCAGCTTGGGGAGGGCAGCTGTGAACACTGAAGCTTTCTTT
.	.	TRBV5-1	TRBJ2-7	CASSPDIHEQYF	TGCGCCAGCAGCCCGGACATCCACGAGCAGTACTTC
.	.	TRBV2	TRBJ1-3	CASRSDSAGNTIYF	TGTGCCAGCAGGTCGGACAGCGCTGGAAACACCATATATTTT
TRBD1	.	TRBV5-1	TRBJ2-7	CASSPLRDRGQQYF	TGCGCCAGCAGCCCGCTACGCGACAGGGGCCAGCAGTACTTC
.	.	TRBV18	TRBJ2-1	CASSPGRSYNEQFF	TGTGCCAGCTCACCAGGGCGCTCCTACAATGAGCAGTTCTTC
.	.	TRBV5-1	TRBJ2-2	CASSLGTPNTGELFF	TGCGCCAGCAGCTTGGGGACACCGAACACCGGGGAGCTGTTTTTT
TRBD1	.	TRBV5-4	TRBJ1-1	CASSFRTGNTEAFF	TGTGCCAGCAGCTTTCGGACAGGGAACACTGAAGCTTTCTTT
.	.	TRBV4-3	TRBJ2-2	CASSQQRDTGELFF	TGCGCCAGCAGCCAGCAGCGGGACACCGGGGAGCTGTTTTTT
TRBD1	.	TRBV5-6	TRBJ1-4	CASSVSGQGREKLFF	TGTGCCAGCAGCGTGTCTGGACAGGGGCGGGAAAAACTGTTTTTT
.	.	TRBV5-6	TRBJ2-3	CASSFFTGERGTDTQYF	TGTGCCAGCAGCTTTTTCACGGGGGAGAGGGGCACAGATACGCAGTATTTT
.	.	TRBV4-3	TRBJ2-6	CASSQAVRGGSGANVLTF	TGCGCCAGCAGCCAAGCTGTTAGGGGGGGATCTGGGGCCAACGTCCTGACTTTC
TRBD2	.	TRBV19	TRBJ2-1	CASSHKLAGGSEQFF	TGTGCCAGTAGTCACAAACTAGCGGGAGGATCTGAGCAGTTCTTC
.	.	TRBV6-1	TRBJ1-3	CASSETSSGNTIYF	TGTGCCAGCAGTGAAACCAGCTCTGGAAACACCATATATTTT
.	.	TRBV4-2	TRBJ2-7	CASSQGGARYEQYF	TGTGCCAGCAGCCAAGGGGGAGCCCGCTACGAGCAGTACTTC
TRBD1	.	TRBV6-5	TRBJ2-5	CASSYSYGQEQETQYF	TGTGCCAGCAGTTACTCATATGGACAGGAGCAAGAGACCCAGTACTTC
.	.	TRBV5-4	TRBJ2-1	CASSLAGTVYNEQFF	TGTGCCAGCAGCCTTGCAGGGACTGTCTACAATGAGCAGTTCTTC
.	.	TRBV5-6	TRBJ1-4	CASSLQGATNEKLFF	TGTGCCAGCAGCTTACAGGGCGCAACTAATGAAAAACTGTTTTTT
.	.	TRBV7-2	TRBJ1-2	CASSLEQGPGGYTF	TGTGCCAGCAGCTTAGAACAGGGTCCAGGTGGCTACACCTTC
TRBD2	.	TRBV9	TRBJ2-7	CASSQGRLAGSYEQYF	TGTGCCAGCAGCCAAGGTCGGCTAGCGGGGTCCTACGAGCAGTACTTC
.	.	TRBV19	TRBJ2-2	CASSIVGGSTGELFF	TGTGCCAGTAGTATTGTTGGGGGGAGCACCGGGGAGCTGTTTTTT
TRBD2	once	TRBV6-5	TRBJ2-1	CASALAGGHEFF	TGTGCCAGCGCCCTAGCGGGGGGGCATGAGTTCTTC
TRBD2	.	TRBV7-6	TRBJ2-3	CASTRGGALSGTDTQYF	TGTGCCAGCACCCGGGGGGGAGCCCTCTCGGGCACAGATACGCAGTATTTT
TRBD1	.	TRBV3-1/TRBV3-2	TRBJ1-1	CASSQRTGVMNTEAFF	TGTGCCAGCAGCCAAAGGACAGGGGTAATGAACACTGAAGCTTTCTTT
.	.	TRBV9	TRBJ2-1	CASSPSGTYNEQFF	TGTGCCAGCAGCCCCAGCGGTACCTACAATGAGCAGTTCTTC
TRBD1	.	TRBV12-3/TRBV12-4	TRBJ1-2	CASSLTTGNGYTF	TGTGCCAGCAGTTTAACGACAGGGAATGGCTACACCTTC
.	.	TRBV25-1	TRBJ2-7	CASSEYGGSYEQYF	TGTGCCAGCAGTGAATACGGGGGTTCCTACGAGCAGTACTTC
.	.	TRBV28	TRBJ1-1	CASNSPLPKRTEAFF	TGTGCCAGCAATTCTCCCCTACCTAAGCGTACTGAAGCTTTCTTT
TRBD2	.	TRBV4-1	TRBJ2-7	CASSQGLAGKFYEQYF	TGCGCCAGCAGCCAAGGTCTAGCGGGGAAATTCTACGAGCAGTACTTC
TRBD2	.	TRBV5-1	TRBJ2-1	CASSSRGGGNEQFF	TGCGCCAGCAGCTCGCGGGGCGGGGGCAATGAGCAGTTCTTC